Listed below are T cell receptor beta chains from one sample, sequenced in a study of cytotoxic CD8 clonotypes in ibrutinib-treated CLL. Clones were read by immunoSEQ multiplex PCR, and TCRdb kept only the in-frame ones, dropping some. The table has nearly 85,000 clones, more than 75% seen once. The sequenced sample was PBMCs, obtained after 12 months of ibrutinib treatment. The receptors here all came from a human donor with chronic lymphocytic leukemia. Both conserved end residues are trimmed from each CDR3.

V	J	CDR3
TRBV29-1	TRBJ1-2	SVLIIGGYT
TRBV27	TRBJ2-1	ASRGSGSSYNEQF
TRBV7-2	TRBJ2-1	ASSFSRNNEQF
TRBV30	TRBJ1-5	AWSVQGNQPQH
TRBV6-5	TRBJ2-3	ASSPGRAGGHAQY
TRBV27	TRBJ1-4	ASSTPGGRSGSGEKLF
TRBV18	TRBJ2-7	ASSPPGRAHEQY
TRBV27	TRBJ2-5	ASSLSRGPQETQY
TRBV19	TRBJ2-5	ASRPRGAGMETQY
TRBV6-4	TRBJ1-4	ASSVVFQDPPANEKLF
TRBV2	TRBJ1-5	ASRGDRGPHQPQH
TRBV25-1	TRBJ1-4	ASSDGGFEEKLF
TRBV7-3	TRBJ1-2	ASSPSYETGTLTYGYT
TRBV4-3	TRBJ2-3	ASSRRGSTDTQY
TRBV19	TRBJ1-6	ARVPGGRHNSPLH
TRBV19	TRBJ2-3	ASSPGLLAGSTDTQY
TRBV7-8	TRBJ2-7	ASSLVGGVSYEQY
TRBV5-1	TRBJ1-6	ATRTEYNSPLH
TRBV2	TRBJ1-1	ASRTGHLNTEAF
TRBV19	TRBJ2-5	ASTRGRGETQY
TRBV6-1	TRBJ1-4	ASSEREKLF
TRBV6-1	TRBJ1-2	ASRAVGGYGYT
TRBV28	TRBJ2-3	ASSFFGDTQY
TRBV28	TRBJ1-1	ASSPHGVNTEAF
TRBV19	TRBJ1-5	ASSIWVGSQPQH
TRBV19	TRBJ1-2	ASSPHGTANYGYT
TRBV7-9	TRBJ1-1	ASSLGDQDRGAF
TRBV11-2	TRBJ2-7	ASSHPPLRGASGSHEQY
TRBV9	TRBJ2-5	ASSVGPGGARETQY
TRBV6-6	TRBJ2-7	ASSDLDEQY
TRBV4-2	TRBJ2-2	ASSQDLGLATGELF
TRBV9	TRBJ1-4	ASTGQFNEKLF
TRBV19	TRBJ2-7	ASSIERTSTYEQY
TRBV9	TRBJ1-1	ASSGGDTEAF
TRBV7-3	TRBJ2-1	ASSLMGGYNEQF
TRBV7-2	TRBJ2-2	ASSLGPDTGELF
TRBV11-2	TRBJ2-3	ASSRQRPGTDTQY
TRBV28	TRBJ2-1	ASSPPRGHEQF
TRBV28	TRBJ2-2	ASSPTGSNTGELF
TRBV9	TRBJ1-5	ASSRDVGPNQPQH
TRBV6-6	TRBJ2-5	ASRGSQETQY
TRBV5-6	TRBJ1-2	ASSGGTGDRYYGYT
TRBV18	TRBJ2-1	ASSPRLAGGVEQF
TRBV21-1	TRBJ2-6	ASSAGDSGANVLT
TRBV4-3	TRBJ1-5	ASGDRNQPQH
TRBV9	TRBJ2-7	ASSVAPDRTAYEQY
TRBV7-2	TRBJ1-1	ASSLEGATEAF